By sample fraction, the clone carrying this TCR delta chain is large. The same CDR3 arises from other DNA sequences in this sample as well. This entry is derived from a study of gamma-delta T cells after stem cell transplantation. TCRdb re-called the RT-PCR reads using CATT. The table lists around 16,000 delta-chain clones, just under 9.5% of them singletons. This TCR came from a human donor. It is not recorded whose cells these are; they may come from a transplant donor. The sequencing input was gamma-delta T cells.

DNA of the CDR3: TGTGCCTGTGACACCGTACTGGGGAAAGGGGATAAACTCATCTTT. Protein product: CACDTVLGKGDKLIF. The J gene is TRDJ1, the V gene TRDV2, with 7 positions matching TRDD3. This CDR3 spans 15 amino acids. V lost 0 bases, J lost 5 bases, and 8 bases stayed unmatched. The germline gives CDR1 GEAIGNYY, CDR2 EKD.